A single sample gave rise to the 6 T cell receptor beta chains below, sequenced in a study of T cells in Graves' hyperthyroidism and ophthalmopathy. Amplification of TCR beta CDR3 regions used RNA as the template. The study used the HTBI primer set for a first-round RT-PCR of the TCR CDR3. TCRdb passed the multiplex PCR reads through MiXCR, listing each CDR3 protein once. The sample consists of approximately 520,000 distinct CDR3 sequences, around 22% of them appearing once. What was sequenced was blood. The receptors were gathered from a woman aged 25-40 years with Graves' ophthalmopathy.

The rearrangement joins TRBV12-3 or TRBV12-4 to TRBJ1-1; 7 nucleotides line up with TRBD1. CDR3 length equals 12 residues. V lost 10 bases to trimming and J lost 4 bases; unmatched junction nucleotides: 6. CDR3 in DNA: TGTGCCACTACCAGGGGGTCCACTGAAGCTTTCTTT. Translated: CATTRGSTEAFF.

This clonotype has just one count. As DNA, the CDR3 is TGTGCCAGCAGTTTATGGGATCTAGCGGCTAGCTCCTACGAGCAGTACTTC. Its translation is CASSLWDLAASSYEQYF. The genes are TRBV28 and TRBJ2-7; TRBD2 aligns across 7 bases. Per germline, CDR1 MDHEN and CDR2 SYDVKM. The CDR3 runs to 17 residues. Losses at the gene ends were 0 bases for V and 0 bases for J; bases not matched to a gene: 8.

This clonotype was observed at least ten times. The chain carries TRBV7-9 and TRBJ2-5, with D unclear. This CDR3 spans 15 amino acids. CDR1 is SEHNR and CDR2 is FQNEAQ in the germline V gene (reference sequence). Trimming pared 5 bases from V and 2 bases from J, leaving 15 bases between. This CDR3 reads CASSRPWPEQETQYF. CDR3 DNA: TGTGCCAGCAGCCGTCCGTGGCCAGAACAAGAGACCCAGTACTTC.

CDR3 residues: CASSARVWGAEAFF. Written as DNA, the CDR3 is TGTGCCAGCAGCGCGAGGGTGTGGGGGGCTGAAGCTTTCTTT. This chain uses TRBV13 with TRBJ1-1; a possible D gene is TRBD1 (5 bases). CDR1 is PRHDT and CDR2 is FYEKMQ in the germline V gene (reference sequence). With 5 bases removed from V and 6 bases from J, the gap between germline ends came to 16 bases. The CDR3 runs 14 residues.

This clonotype was recorded many times. The chain links TRBV24-1 to TRBJ1-1; 7 bases are shared with TRBD1. CDR1 KGHDR and CDR2 SFDVKD come from the germline V gene. The V segment lost 5 bases and the J segment 9 bases; nucleotides outside the gene matches: 14. The length of the CDR3 is 15 residues. The CDR3 nucleotides are TGTGCCACCAGTGCCAAAAGACAGGGCGAGTGGAAAGCTTTCTTT. Its translation is CATSAKRQGEWKAFF.

There are a few counts of this clonotype. CDR3 bases: TGTGCCAGCAGCTTAGACAGGGGGCTGTTGAACACTGAAGCTTTCTTT. Its translation: CASSLDRGLLNTEAFF. The chain uses TRBV11-1 and TRBJ1-1, with 9 bases lining up with TRBD1. The CDR3 loop spans 16 amino acids. V shed 1 base and J 0 bases; nucleotides not matched to a gene: 3. Germline V gene data show CDR1 as SGHAT and CDR2 as FQDESV (reference sequence).